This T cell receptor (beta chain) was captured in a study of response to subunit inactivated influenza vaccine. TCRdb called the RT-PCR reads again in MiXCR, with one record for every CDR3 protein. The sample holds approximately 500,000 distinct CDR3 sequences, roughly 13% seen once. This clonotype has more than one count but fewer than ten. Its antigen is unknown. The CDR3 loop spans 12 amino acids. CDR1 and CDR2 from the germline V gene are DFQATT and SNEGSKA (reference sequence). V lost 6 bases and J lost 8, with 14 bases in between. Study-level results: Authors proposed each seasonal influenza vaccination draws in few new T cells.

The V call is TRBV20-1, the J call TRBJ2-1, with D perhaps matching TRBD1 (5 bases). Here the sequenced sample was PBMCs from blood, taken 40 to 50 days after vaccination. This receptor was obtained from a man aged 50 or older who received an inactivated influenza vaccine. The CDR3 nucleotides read TGCAGTGCCAGGGTAGCCGCTTATGAGCAGTTCTTC. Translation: CSARVAAYEQFF.